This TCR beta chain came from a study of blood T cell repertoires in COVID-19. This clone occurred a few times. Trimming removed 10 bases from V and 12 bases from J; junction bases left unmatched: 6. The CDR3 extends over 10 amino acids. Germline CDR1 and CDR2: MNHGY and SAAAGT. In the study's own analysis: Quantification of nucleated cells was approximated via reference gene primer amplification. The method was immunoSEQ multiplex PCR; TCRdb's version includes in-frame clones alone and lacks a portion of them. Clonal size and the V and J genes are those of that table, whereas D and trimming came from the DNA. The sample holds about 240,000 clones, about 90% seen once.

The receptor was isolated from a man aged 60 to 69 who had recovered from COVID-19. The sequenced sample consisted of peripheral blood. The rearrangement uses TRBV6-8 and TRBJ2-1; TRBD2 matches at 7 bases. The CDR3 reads CATRTGGQFF. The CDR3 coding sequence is TGTGCCACCAGGACGGGAGGGCAGTTCTTC.